The next 24 T cell receptor beta chains were all read from a single sample in a study of blood T cell repertoires in COVID-19. The table came from immunoSEQ multiplex PCR; TCRdb's copy has only in-frame clones and leaves some out. The table lists roughly 380,000 clones, around 89% of them singletons, with about 1.4% in the top ten. Sequencing was carried out using peripheral blood. Receptor source: a middle-aged woman with COVID-19, enrolled during active disease.

V is TRBV7-2 and J is TRBJ1-1, with TRBD1 matching over 8 bases. The CDR3 is made up of 15 amino acids. The trim removed 5 bases at V and 4 bases at J, leaving 9 bases unmatched. The germline V gene has CDR1 SGHTA and CDR2 FQGNSA. CDR3 protein: CASSGTGTGGTEAFF. The CDR3 nucleotides are TGTGCCAGCAGCGGAACCGGGACAGGCGGCACTGAAGCTTTCTTT.

V is TRBV4-3 and J is TRBJ2-3, with 8 bases aligning to TRBD2. In germline, CDR1 is LGHNA, CDR2 YSLEER. Trimming removed 1 base from V and 2 bases from J; junction bases left unmatched: 11. CDR3 length: 18 amino acids. DNA for the CDR3: TGCGCCAGCAGCCAAGGAGTGGGTAGCGGGGCATACACAGATACGCAGTATTTT. Translated: CASSQGVGSGAYTDTQYF.

J is TRBJ2-7 and V is TRBV19, with D tentatively TRBD1 (5 bases). In germline, CDR1 is LNHDA, CDR2 SQIVND (reference sequence). Trimming took 2 bases from V and 3 from J, leaving 14 bases between them. The CDR3 is made up of 15 amino acids. The CDR3 loop is CASSISFAGIYEQYF. For the CDR3, the DNA is TGTGCCAGTAGTATAAGCTTCGCAGGGATCTACGAGCAGTACTTC.

V gene TRBV7-2 combines with J gene TRBJ1-1; unclear D gene. V lost 6 bases and J 1 base, leaving 9 bases between the germline ends. Germline CDR1 reads SGHTA; CDR2 reads FQGNSA. The CDR3 covers 13 residues. The CDR3 DNA reads as TGTGCCAGCAGACCTGTAGCGAACACTGAAGCTTTCTTT. It translates to CASRPVANTEAFF.

J is TRBJ2-7 and V is TRBV12-3 or TRBV12-4; D uncertain. The CDR3 spans 12 residues. V dropped 1 base and J dropped 3 bases, with 4 bases sitting between them. The CDR3 spells CASSLDIYEQYF. Here the CDR3 DNA reads TGTGCCAGCAGTTTAGACATCTACGAGCAGTACTTC.

This chain's CDR3 is CASGRGATEAFF. CDR3 bases: TGTGCCAGTGGACGGGGGGCCACTGAAGCTTTCTTT. V is TRBV18 and J is TRBJ1-1; weak D call: TRBD1 (6 bases). Trimming stripped 9 bases from V and 4 bases from J, with 12 bases between. The CDR3 is 12 amino acids. From germline, CDR1 is KGHSH and CDR2 LQKENI.

The rearrangement joins TRBV20-1 to TRBJ2-5; a possible D gene is TRBD1 (5 bases). The germline V gene encodes CDR1 DFQATT and CDR2 SNEGSKA (reference sequence). The CDR3 totals 10 residues. For the CDR3, the DNA is TGCAGCAAGGGGCTCGGAACCCAGTACTTC. Translation: CSKGLGTQYF.

This rearrangement joins TRBV28 to TRBJ1-1; the D gene is possibly TRBD1 (6 bases). Trimming took 6 bases from V and 5 from J, leaving 19 bases between them. The CDR3 is 15 amino acids. Germline loops: CDR1 MDHEN, CDR2 SYDVKM. DNA of the CDR3: TGTGCCAGCAGCCCTCGGGTGACAGGTAGGACTGAAGCTTTCTTT. This encodes CASSPRVTGRTEAFF.

The chain employs TRBV27 and TRBJ2-3; D gene ambiguous. The V end lost 4 bases, the J end lost 1 base, and 9 bases lay between the germline ends. The CDR3 spans 14 residues. Germline V gene sequence: CDR1 MNHEY, CDR2 SMNVEV (reference sequence). The CDR3 here is CASSSHARTDTQYF. The CDR3 DNA reads TGTGCCAGCAGTTCCCACGCGCGCACAGATACGCAGTATTTT.

Remarks on this clone: At one end the junction does not follow the germline gene, possibly because of a read error. The chain joins TRBV7-9 to TRBJ1-1; tentatively, D is TRBD1 (6 bases). This CDR3 is built from 11 residues. Germline loops: CDR1 SEHNR, CDR2 FQNEAQ (reference sequence). The CDR3 DNA is TGTGCCAGCAGCTCCCCACAGGGCGAGAGCTTT. Protein sequence: CASSSPQGESF.

The chain is built from TRBV19 and TRBJ2-3; TRBD1 is a possible D gene (5 bases). Germline V gene sequence: CDR1 LNHDA, CDR2 SQIVND (reference sequence). V lost 3 bases and J lost 1, with 11 bases in between. This CDR3 spans 15 amino acids. This chain's CDR3 is CASSMVGAGTDTQYF. The CDR3 DNA is TGTGCCAGTAGTATGGTAGGGGCCGGCACAGATACGCAGTATTTT.

V and J are TRBV7-2 and TRBJ2-7, with 10 bases lining up with TRBD2. Per the germline V gene, CDR1 is SGHTA and CDR2 is FQGNSA. With 5 bases clipped from V and 0 bases from J, the junction kept 7 bases outside the gene matches. The CDR3 sequence is 16 residues long. The CDR3 DNA reads TGTGCCAGCAGCCCAAGGGCTAGCGGGAGCTCCTACGAGCAGTACTTC. This gives the protein CASSPRASGSSYEQYF.

V is TRBV28 and J is TRBJ1-2, with a tentative D call TRBD1 (6 bases). Per the germline V gene, CDR1 is MDHEN and CDR2 is SYDVKM. V was shortened by 2 bases and J by 7 bases, with 17 bases between the two germline ends. The CDR3 is made up of 15 amino acids. For the CDR3, the DNA is TGTGCCAGCAGTTTAGCCTTTGGACAGCCTTCTGGCTACACCTTC. Protein: CASSLAFGQPSGYTF.

This chain joins TRBV12-3 or TRBV12-4 and TRBJ2-1, with D perhaps matching TRBD2 (5 bases). Trimming left V 5 bases short and J 6 bases short, with 11 bases between. There are 13 residues in the CDR3. CDR3 nucleotides: TGTGCCAGCAGTCCCACTAGACCCAATGAGCAGTTCTTC. It codes for CASSPTRPNEQFF.

The rearrangement links TRBV5-4 to TRBJ2-7; 7 bases map to TRBD2. The CDR3 is 15 residues long. The germline gives CDR1 SGHNT, CDR2 YYREEE (reference sequence). V lost 0 bases, J lost 5 bases, and 8 bases stayed unmatched. CDR3 loop: CASSLGGSVPNEQYF. The CDR3 region has the DNA TGTGCCAGCAGCTTGGGCGGGAGTGTTCCTAACGAGCAGTACTTC.

The chain employs TRBV3-1 (or the pseudogene TRBV3-2) and TRBJ1-4, with a weak D call TRBD1 (5 bases). CDR3 length: 16 amino acids. Germline CDR1 and CDR2: LGHDT and YNNKEL (reference sequence). The V end was cut by 0 bases, the J end by 3 bases, with 11 bases between. The CDR3 sequence is CASSQEPRQSNEKLFF. Written as DNA, the CDR3 is TGTGCCAGCAGCCAAGAACCGAGACAGTCTAATGAAAAACTGTTTTTT.

The chain is built from TRBV18 and TRBJ2-5; D gene uncertain. The germline V and J ends were trimmed by 1 base and 4 bases, with 4 bases remaining between them. The CDR3 loop spans 12 amino acids. Germline assignment: CDR1 KGHSH and CDR2 LQKENI. The CDR3 DNA reads TGTGCCAGCTCACCACGGGCAGAGACCCAGTACTTC. It yields the protein CASSPRAETQYF.

This clone was detected only once. This chain uses TRBV6-4 with TRBJ1-2, with a weak D call TRBD1 (6 bases). Germline lookup yields CDR1 MRHNA and CDR2 SNTAGT. Trimming stripped 2 bases from V and 4 bases from J, with 17 bases between. The CDR3 totals 16 residues. DNA of the CDR3: TGTGCCAGCAGTGACACCACAGGGACCCGAGGCTATGGCTACACCTTC. Translating gives CASSDTTGTRGYGYTF.

The chain links TRBV30 to TRBJ1-6; TRBD1 agrees at 10 bases. CDR1 is GTSNPN, CDR2 SVGIG, per germline (reference sequence). This CDR3 region has 13 residues. The ends lost 6 bases at V and 10 bases at J; junction bases unmatched: 6. The CDR3 is CACRDRGYSPLHF. The CDR3 bases are TGTGCCTGCCGGGACAGGGGATACTCACCCCTCCACTTT. Supplemented by reference TRBV30 and TRBJ1-6, the full variable domain reads SQTIHQWPATLVQPVGSPLSLECTVEGTSNPNLYWYRQAAGRGLQLLFYSVGIGQISSEVPQNLSASRPQDRQFILSSKKLLLSDSGFYLCACRDRGYSPLHFGNGTRLTVT.

The rearrangement links TRBV5-1 to TRBJ1-2, with TRBD1 matching 7 bases. The CDR3 consists of 13 residues. V lost 4 bases to trimming and J lost 8 bases; unmatched junction nucleotides: 8. CDR1 and CDR2 from the germline V gene are SGHRS and YFSETQ. This chain's CDR3 is CASSINRQGGYTF. The CDR3 DNA is TGCGCCAGCAGCATAAACAGACAGGGCGGCTACACCTTC.

The gene calls are TRBV29-1 and TRBJ2-1, with D uncertain. The length of the CDR3 is 9 residues. V gave up 7 bases and J gave up 10 bases, with 8 bases separating them. Germline lookup yields CDR1 SQVTM and CDR2 ANQGSEA. The CDR3 is CSAKEEQFF. The CDR3 nucleotides read TGCAGCGCGAAAGAGGAGCAGTTCTTC.

The chain is built from TRBV5-6 and TRBJ1-5, with D hard to call. The CDR3 runs to 14 residues. V dropped 0 bases and J dropped 3 bases, with 7 bases sitting between them. Germline-derived CDR1 and CDR2 are SGHDT and YYEEEE. CDR3 amino acids: CASSLGEVNQPQHF. The CDR3 DNA reads TGTGCCAGCAGCTTGGGGGAGGTCAATCAGCCCCAGCATTTT.

The DNA for the CDR3 is TGTGCCAGCAGCGATGATCACCGAGGCTCTGGAAACACCATATATTTT. This translates into CASSDDHRGSGNTIYF. The rearrangement uses TRBV7-6 and TRBJ1-3, with D unresolved. The germline V gene has CDR1 SGHVS and CDR2 FNYEAQ. There are 16 residues in the CDR3. V shed 5 bases and J shed 0 bases, with 14 bases lying between them.

The table lists this clone with a count of one. The chain carries TRBV5-1 and TRBJ1-1; maybe TRBD1 (6 bases). Germline V CDR1 and CDR2: SGHRS, YFSETQ. CDR3 length: 15 amino acids. Trimming removed 2 bases at V and 1 base at J, with 12 bases between. The DNA for the CDR3 is TGCGCCAGCAGCTTCAATCCGGACAGGAACACTGAAGCTTTCTTT. This sequence encodes CASSFNPDRNTEAFF.